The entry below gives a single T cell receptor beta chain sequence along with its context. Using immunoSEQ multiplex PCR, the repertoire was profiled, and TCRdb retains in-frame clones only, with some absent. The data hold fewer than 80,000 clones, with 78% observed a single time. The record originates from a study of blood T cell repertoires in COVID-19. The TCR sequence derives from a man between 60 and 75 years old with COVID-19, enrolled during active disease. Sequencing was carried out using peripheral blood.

CDR3 bases: TGTGCCTGGAGCCTCGGGGGGGATGGGGAGACCCAGTACTTC. Translated, it gives CAWSLGGDGETQYF. The chain combines TRBV30 with TRBJ2-5; 8 nucleotides line up with TRBD2. Looked up from germline, CDR1 is GTSNPN and CDR2 is SVGIG (reference sequence). The V segment lost 3 bases and the J segment 5 bases; nucleotides outside the gene matches: 8. There are 14 residues in the CDR3. The complete variable domain, with remaining parts taken from reference TRBV30 and TRBJ2-5, reads SQTIHQWPATLVQPVGSPLSLECTVEGTSNPNLYWYRQAAGRGLQLLFYSVGIGQISSEVPQNLSASRPQDRQFILSSKKLLLSDSGFYLCAWSLGGDGETQYFGPGTRLLVL.